This T cell receptor (beta chain) comes out of a study of T-cell memory formation after mild COVID-19. Study-wide context: Largely donor-specific TCR clusters were found. The study's findings and limits: Of the contracting clones, CD4+ ones lay mainly in CM and EM, and CD8+ ones in EMRA. Later expanders leaned CD4+, whereas day 15 to 85 contracting clones were balanced CD4/CD8. Some clones that responded turned up in pre-infection memory, which suggests that cross-reactive memory joined in.

Trimming took off 3 bases at V and 13 bases at J, with 10 bases between the two ends. In germline, CDR1 is DFQATT, CDR2 SNEGSKA (reference sequence). This CDR3 is built from 11 residues. TCRdb fed the 5' RACE reads into MiXCR, producing one record per CDR3 protein. The table shows 100,000 or so distinct CDR3 sequences, with roughly 11% occurring only once. With respect to this clonotype: Its specificity is not known.

The V call is TRBV20-1, the J call TRBJ1-6; maybe TRBD1 (5 bases). The receptor was isolated from a man younger than 35 who had mild COVID-19 (a few samples of this study predate the infection). Cell type and time point are not known. The sample taken for sequencing was PBMCs or a T cell subset sorted from them (not recorded which). CDR3 loop: CSASLGVPLHF. CDR3 in DNA: TGCAGTGCTAGTTTAGGGGTTCCCCTCCACTTT.